This T cell receptor beta chain appears in the sequencing data of a study of cytomegalovirus exposure and HLA in healthy donors (dated by TCRdb to about 2017). Turning to the overall study: An earlier analysis of about 560 of the donors reported 250 to 350 Gb of sequence data and 117 million unique TCR beta sequences obtained from some 200 million T cells. An early release covering about 600 HLA-typed donors comprised approximately 290 gigabases of sequencing data and tens of millions of unique TCR sequences. The genetic ancestry cluster associated with self-reported Caucasian donors included 81% of the approximately 410 genotyped donors. The aim of the study was to test whether cataloging public T cell receptors could identify signatures of past pathogen exposure. The study profiled the T cell repertoires of about 720 subjects by immunosequencing and related them to cytomegalovirus serostatus. Besides the first cohort of roughly 640 subjects, a separate validation cohort made up of 120 different subjects was used. To predict cytomegalovirus infection status, the study brought together high-throughput TCR immunosequencing, statistical association of individual TCRs with disease status, and machine learning. A later analysis re-examined previously published TCR beta repertoires from roughly 720 donors and added high-resolution HLA genotyping to investigate patterns of TCR occurrence. Rather than using new phenotypic data, the later analysis identified candidate immune exposures from TCR beta sequences and from how often those sequences occurred across donors. In an earlier analysis of roughly 540 of the donors, high-throughput TCR beta sequencing was used to judge whether each TCR beta V gene segment behaved as functional or pseudogenic. Alongside the repertoire data, information on donor age, sex, ethnicity and CMV serostatus was compiled. A later genetic analysis took genome-wide SNP genotypes for about three fifths of the 666 donors and used that subset as a discovery cohort. All discovery cohort repertoires had been generated using a single sequencing platform. HLA typing covered class I and class II loci at four-digit resolution. Typing coverage varied by locus: about 620-640 donors for A, B, C, DRB1 and DQB1; some 520 for DQA1; around 570 for DPA1; fewer than 480 for DPB1. Because of strong linkage in the cohort, five DR-DQ haplotypes were treated as single units for association and clustering. Across some 400 genotyped donors of the cohort, an average of about 240,000 unique TCR beta nucleotide sequences per donor were sequenced, and roughly 17% of those sequences were non-productive. The research as a whole found: A few of the identified cytomegalovirus-associated TCR beta chains were confirmed in vitro to be specific for cytomegalovirus antigens. The classifier was reported to diagnose cytomegalovirus status with high specificity and sensitivity in both the original and validation cohorts. Correlated functional status among segregating V segments might reflect linkage disequilibrium, but an unknown experimental factor could not be ruled out. This cohort had only TCR beta chains sequenced, and the lack of alpha or paired-chain data limited which features could be detected. A cluster of highly shared sequence variants was judged likely to be a technical artifact of the sequencing pipeline. In an earlier analysis of 587 of the donors, most TCR beta V segments appeared in productive rearrangements about 87% or about 30% of the time, broadly matching IMGT annotations. According to a later analysis, most CMV-associated TCR beta chains appeared to be HLA-restricted, and the HLA associations seemed to be driven largely by CMV exposure. Sequencing depth was assumed to be roughly uniform across donors in the presence/absence analyses, though that assumption may not hold. Some IMGT-functional V segments, including TRBV6-2 and TRBV6-3, could not be told apart with the 87-base-pair reads, so those segments were excluded. Several of the top co-occurrence clusters appeared to be linked to parvovirus B19, influenza, CMV and Epstein-Barr virus, according to a later analysis. A further reported finding was that TCR beta sequences accurately predicted the HLA-A and HLA-B alleles for most subjects in the first cohort. When HLA alleles, especially DR and DQ, strongly co-occurred, TCR associations were difficult to assign to individual alleles. Immune exposure information for the cohort was limited to CMV serostatus. Most TCR sequences were seen in very few donors, while some public TCRs were found in many individuals. In a later analysis, HLA-associated TCR beta chains showed more clonal expansion and lower generation probabilities than non-associated chains that were equally common. A later genetic analysis associated a missense DCLRE1C variant with V-gene and J-gene trimming of TCR beta chains, and an independent cohort replicated the association. The authors suggested that the approach could potentially be extended to other disease states and immunological phenotypes. According to a later analysis, TCR association rates differed among HLA loci, with DRB1 alleles showing the most associated TCRs and HLA-C alleles showing the fewest. A later genetic analysis reported fewer N-insertions in productive TCRs among donors in an Asian-associated ancestry cluster than the roughly 700-donor mean. The study gave a list of about 150 TCR beta chains associated with cytomegalovirus. Because counts were too low, 15 or so rarely observed V segments, including chromosome 9 orphons, were excluded from the earlier analysis of 587 of the donors. Specific HLA alleles were associated with 15,000 to 20,000 TCR beta sequences at a false discovery rate of 0.05 in a later analysis. Because some donors lacked HLA typing at each locus, the association tests relied only on the typed subset.

This clone was seen more than once but under ten times. The specificity of this receptor is unknown. No base-level quality is on record; no much larger clone is a single base apart. In total, roughly 670 healthy bone marrow donors made up the cohort. All cohort members were sampled while nominally healthy, although unrecorded immune exposures were likely present. The donor was CMV seropositive and was included in the group of 250 to 350 seropositive cohort members. Each donor provided a peripheral blood sample, and peripheral blood mononuclear cells were used for TCR beta sequencing. Genomic DNA extraction from the blood cell samples was performed with the Qiagen DNeasy Blood Extraction Kit. The library was made by the immunoSEQ multiplex PCR assay. The multiplex PCR relied on a mix of 60 forward primers for TCR Vbeta segments and 13 reverse primers for TCR Jbeta segments. A multiplex PCR assay on genomic DNA amplified the CDR3 region of rearranged TCR beta genes. On the Illumina HiSeq System, the amplified TCR beta libraries were sequenced as 87-base-pair reads. In the paper's pipeline: A later analysis tallied around 80 million unique TCR beta chains across the 650 to 750 repertoires, and about 10 million of those chains were shared by two or more donors. Raw reads were error-corrected and collapsed into unique sequences by a nearest-neighbor algorithm in which closely related sequences were merged to remove PCR and sequencing errors. To assign V, D and J gene segments, CDR3 sequences were aligned to IMGT reference sequences. For a sequence to be retained, a match of at least six nucleotides was required to both a V gene segment and a J gene segment. Rearrangements were called productive when the CDR3 lacked stop codons and stayed in frame with V and J; all others were non-productive. CDR3 was defined by IMGT convention, running from the second conserved V-encoded cysteine to the conserved J-encoded phenylalanine. Sequences without an unambiguous match to a single V gene segment were excluded from the earlier analysis of 500 to 700 of the donors. An earlier analysis of 500 to 700 of the donors classified V segments as functional when productive rearrangements were above 56.7% and as segregating when the standard deviation between donors was above 5%. A statistical classification framework was built to diagnose cytomegalovirus status from the catalog of TCR beta chain sequences. In a later analysis, V and J genes were assigned by comparing TCR nucleotide sequences against IMGT/GENE-DB human TR gene sequences. The TCRdist pipeline was used in a later analysis to assign CDR3 sequences and most-parsimonious VDJ recombination scenarios. In a later analysis, every TCR beta chain was defined by the combination of its CDR3 amino acid sequence and its V-gene family, and reads without a unique V-gene family were dropped. To address suspected cross-contamination and a sequencing artifact, a later analysis removed some 620 highly shared, low-generation-probability nucleotide sequences. In a later analysis, a clonal expansion index was calculated for each public chain from normalized within-repertoire ranks of inferred template counts. A later analysis computed generation probabilities with a VDJ recombination model fitted to out-of-frame rearrangements, and checked the results against IGoR. A later analysis scored TCR-TCR, TCR-HLA and TCR-CMV co-occurrence with hypergeometric tests, applying a repertoire-size bias correction to TCR pairs. A later analysis estimated false discovery rates by permuting HLA or CMV assignments 20 times. In a later analysis, co-occurring TCRs were grouped using DBSCAN, with TCRdist sequence similarity added in when clustering inside HLA-allele-positive subsets. Co-occurrence clustering excluded repertoires with fewer than 30,000 or more than 120,000 public chains, plus five with anomalous nucleotide sharing. Held by TCRdb, this immuneACCESS table contains in-frame sequences only and omits some clones. Under half of the omission traces to an unresolved V gene where checked; the cause of the rest is unknown. V, J and clone size reflect that table, while D and trimming were determined from the DNA. For this sample the table gives roughly 99,000 clones, of which over 65% were detected only once. The top ten clones comprise approximately 16% of the sample.

The CDR3 contains 16 residues, cysteine and phenylalanine counted. Left in the record is the CDR3 DNA by itself, 48 bases read in frame from the first base. The germline ends are 15 bases apart after V is trimmed by 1 base and J by 2 bases. From the germline V gene, CDR1 is LGHNA and CDR2 is YNFKEQ. The rearrangement combines TRBV4-2 with TRBJ2-7, with a weak D call of TRBD2 (6 bases match). Sequences were obtained from PBMCs. This TCR was recovered from a man in his 60s in good health and CMV-seropositive. CDR3 reads: CASSQALTGEPYEQYF. The DNA sequence is TGTGCCAGCAGCCAAGCCTTGACGGGGGAACCCTACGAGCAGTACTTC.